This T cell receptor (beta chain) originates from a study of blood T cell repertoires in COVID-19. Turning to the study itself: Italy, Spain and the United States were the sources of the convalescent and acute COVID-19 samples. PBMCs, B-cell-depleted T cells, or T cells provided the cDNA or gDNA that made up the material.

Germline CDR1 SGDLS, CDR2 YYNGEE. The CDR3 length is 16 residues. With V trimmed by 0 bases and J by 3 bases, 4 bases remained unmatched. This clone was picked up a small number of times. Using immunoSEQ multiplex PCR, the repertoire was profiled, and TCRdb retains in-frame clones only, with some absent. The profile shows 95,000 to 150,000 clones, 65% to 85% of them singletons. Sequenced input: peripheral blood. The chain has TRBV9 and TRBJ2-2; 8 bases match TRBD2. This TCR was sampled from a man aged 30-40 years with COVID-19, enrolled during active disease. The CDR3 region is CASSVGAAGDTGELFF. The CDR3 region has the DNA TGTGCCAGCAGCGTAGGGGCAGCGGGGGACACCGGGGAGCTGTTTTTT.